This entry lists 10 T cell receptor beta chains sequenced from one sample in a study of CXCR3-negative and CXCR3-positive naive CD8 T cells. Regarding the study as a whole: Higher TRB CDR3 hydrophobicity marked CXCR3-positive naive cells relative to CXCR3-negative naive cells.

No cognate antigen is known for these TCRs. The study made its TRB cDNA libraries by 5' RACE, adding UMI labels. From its re-call of the 5' RACE reads, TCRdb lists each CDR3 protein once, without DNA. This sample's table has roughly 59,000 distinct CDR3 sequences. Sequenced sample: naive CXCR3+ CD8+ T cells from blood. The subset is: CD45RO-CCR7+CD27+CD95- naive CD8+ T cells expressing CXCR3 (TNR3+). The source is a human donor in good health. Some clones in this sample may be carry-over from other donors' samples.

V is TRBV2 and J is TRBJ2-5; TCRdb selects TRBD1, and the lack of DNA leaves this call unchecked. Germline loops: CDR1 SNHLY, CDR2 FYNNEI. This CDR3 spans 15 amino acids. CDR3 residues: CASSDLDKGGETQYF.

This chain joins TRBV4-2 and TRBJ1-1; TCRdb reports TRBD1, a call that lacks DNA to check it against. Germline V gene data show CDR1 as LGHNA and CDR2 as YNFKEQ. This CDR3 comprises 15 residues. The CDR3 sequence: CASSQEQGLNTEAFF.

The V call is TRBV12-3 or TRBV12-4, the J call TRBJ2-1; TCRdb selects TRBD1, and the lack of DNA leaves this call unchecked. The length of the CDR3 is 14 residues. CDR3 region: CASSFGGASNEQFF.

The V call is TRBV6-1, the J call TRBJ2-7; the TCRdb call, TRBD1, lacks DNA for checking. Germline V gene data show CDR1 as MNHNS and CDR2 as SASEGT. The CDR3 runs 17 residues. The CDR3 protein is CASSEALSSGIQYEQYF.

The rearrangement joins TRBV28 to TRBJ2-5; the D call of TRBD2 rests on TCRdb alone, since no DNA is present to check it. Germline V gene sequence: CDR1 MDHEN, CDR2 SYDVKM. The CDR3 is 20 amino acids. The CDR3 sequence is CASSPPSLRGGIYKRGSQYF.

The gene calls are TRBV7-3 and TRBJ2-6; TCRdb outputs TRBD1, but without DNA this stays unchecked. Germline assignment: CDR1 SGHTA and CDR2 FQGTGA. The CDR3 consists of 18 residues. CDR3 region: CASSLVQGGNSGANVLTF.

V gene TRBV29-1 combines with J gene TRBJ2-7; TCRdb calls TRBD1, which cannot be checked without DNA. Per the germline V gene, CDR1 is SQVTM and CDR2 is ANQGSEA. The CDR3 runs 12 residues. CDR3 region: CSAADISYEQYF.

CDR3 protein: CAWSVPGFGYTF. The J gene is TRBJ1-2, the V gene TRBV30. The germline V gene has CDR1 GTSNPN and CDR2 SVGIG (reference sequence). The CDR3 has 12 residues.

The rearrangement joins TRBV5-5 to TRBJ2-5; absent DNA, TCRdb's TRBD2 call cannot be checked. This CDR3 contains 15 residues. In germline, CDR1 is SGHKS, CDR2 YYEKEE (reference sequence). CDR3 sequence reads: CASSHGLAGGETQYF.

V is TRBV6-1 and J is TRBJ2-5; with no DNA, the TCRdb D assignment of TRBD2 cannot be verified. CDR1 is MNHNS and CDR2 is SASEGT in the germline V gene. CDR3 length equals 13 residues. CDR3 amino acids: CASRRGGLETQYF.